The 13 T cell receptor beta chains below come from one sample, sequenced in a study of T-cell reconstitution after alpha-beta-depleted transplantation in children. During its preparation, the TCRbeta library received unique molecular identifiers. Using its own MiXCR run on the PCR reads, TCRdb lists one record per CDR3 protein. Counted here are some 840,000 distinct CDR3 sequences, about 16% occurring once; the ten biggest clones make up approximately 4.5%. Sequencing used PBMCs, mostly from graft donor cells, obtained 360 days after TCRalphabeta/CD19-depleted stem cell transplant. These receptors were taken from a male patient younger than 18 who had a stem cell transplant for acute lymphoblastic leukemia, so the T cells may come from the graft donor.

The V gene is TRBV29-1, the J gene TRBJ1-1; 9 positions match TRBD1. The CDR3 runs 17 residues. Germline V gene lookup returns CDR1 SQVTM and CDR2 ANQGSEA. Unmatched junction bases numbered 12, after V lost 4 bases and J lost 0 bases. DNA for the CDR3: TGCAGCGTTGTGGTTAGGGGGACAGGGATTATGAACACTGAAGCTTTCTTT. Translated: CSVVVRGTGIMNTEAFF.

The chain employs TRBV7-9 and TRBJ2-2, with no clear D. Trimming took 3 bases from V and 6 from J, leaving 8 bases between them. The CDR3 is 13 amino acids. The germline CDR1 and CDR2 sequences are SEHNR and FQNEAQ (reference sequence). In DNA form, the CDR3 reads TGTGCCAGCAGCTTTGGGTTCCCCGGGGAGCTGTTTTTT. As protein: CASSFGFPGELFF.

This clonotype was seen repeatedly, ten times or more. The gene calls are TRBV28 and TRBJ1-5; 8 positions match TRBD1. The CDR3 loop spans 15 amino acids. V shed 6 bases and J 9 bases; nucleotides not matched to a gene: 13. Looked up from germline, CDR1 is MDHEN and CDR2 is SYDVKM. CDR3 region: CASRPTGGVGLPQHF. In DNA form, the CDR3 reads TGTGCCAGCAGACCCACAGGGGGAGTTGGTCTGCCCCAGCATTTT.

This chain joins TRBV29-1 and TRBJ2-3; 10 positions match TRBD2. The CDR3 spans 14 residues. V trimming: 7 bases; J trimming: 4 bases; junction bases outside the gene matches: 8. From germline, CDR1 is SQVTM and CDR2 ANQGSEA. In DNA form, the CDR3 reads TGCAGCGGCGCGAGCGGGAGGGAATCAGATACGCAGTATTTT. Its protein is CSGASGRESDTQYF.

The CDR3 is CASSQDGLAGYNEQFF. CDR3 nucleotide sequence: TGTGCCAGCAGCCAAGATGGGCTAGCGGGGTACAATGAGCAGTTCTTC. This chain uses TRBV3-1 with TRBJ2-1; 9 bases match TRBD2. This CDR3 has 16 amino acids. Per germline, CDR1 LGHDT and CDR2 YNNKEL (reference sequence). Trimming cost V 0 bases and J 4 bases; bases outside gene matches: 4.

This chain links TRBV29-1 with TRBJ2-5; maybe TRBD2 (5 bases). The CDR3 spans 13 residues. V lost 0 bases, J lost 5 bases, and 10 bases lay in between. Germline V CDR1 and CDR2: SQVTM, ANQGSEA. In nucleotides, the CDR3 is TGCAGCGTTGAAGATGCTAGCTGGGAGACCCAGTACTTC. Its translation: CSVEDASWETQYF.

The sample holds a few counts of this clonotype. The chain is built from TRBV5-1 and TRBJ2-1, with TRBD2 matching over 11 bases. CDR1 SGHRS and CDR2 YFSETQ come from the germline V gene. The CDR3 runs 13 residues. The junction had 4 bases not matched to a gene; V was cut back by 2 bases and J by 12 bases. CDR3 protein: CASSFTSGGRQFF. The CDR3 bases are TGCGCCAGCAGCTTTACTAGCGGGGGCCGGCAGTTCTTC.

This clonotype was detected only a few times. V is TRBV15 and J is TRBJ2-7; D possibly matches TRBD1 or TRBD2 (5 bases each). Trimming removed 1 base from V and 4 bases from J, with 17 bases in between. CDR1 is LNHNV and CDR2 is YYDKDF in the germline V gene (reference sequence). The CDR3 is 16 residues long. Written as DNA, the CDR3 is TGTGCCACCAGCAGAGGCCCCGAGGGGTGGGCATACGAGCAGTACTTC. It yields the protein CATSRGPEGWAYEQYF.

This chain's CDR3 is CASSLRSGNNQPQHF. CDR3 DNA: TGTGCCAGCAGTTTAAGGTCAGGGAATAATCAGCCCCAGCATTTT. The V call is TRBV12-3 or TRBV12-4, the J call TRBJ1-5, with D perhaps TRBD1 (5 bases). The CDR3 is made up of 15 amino acids. Trimming removed 2 bases from V and 4 bases from J, with 12 bases in between.

This clonotype has only a few counts. The V call is TRBV14, the J call TRBJ2-3; no firm D call. V lost 4 bases and J 3 bases, leaving 11 bases between the germline ends. The CDR3 loop spans 14 amino acids. The germline V gene has CDR1 SGHDN and CDR2 FVKESK. The CDR3 DNA sequence: TGTGCCAGCAGCCCACTGTTCAAAACAGATACGCAGTATTTT. Its protein is CASSPLFKTDTQYF.

This chain joins TRBV7-9 and TRBJ2-3; 10 bases are a match to TRBD2. CDR3 size: 16 residues. CDR1 and CDR2 from the germline V gene are SEHNR and FQNEAQ (reference sequence). Trimming at V came to 5 bases and at J to 2 bases, leaving 7 bases not matched to a gene. Written as DNA, the CDR3 is TGTGCCAGCAGCCCGGGACTAGCGACTCTCACAGATACGCAGTATTTT. Its protein is CASSPGLATLTDTQYF.

This clonotype was seen at least ten times. The rearrangement uses TRBV4-1 and TRBJ2-3, with TRBD1 matching 8 bases. V shed 2 bases, J shed 3 bases, and the junction held 1 base outside the gene matches. CDR3 length: 14 amino acids. CDR1 and CDR2 from the germline V gene are MGHRA and YSYEKL. As DNA, the CDR3 is TGCGCCAGCAGCCAAAGGACAGGGACAGATACGCAGTATTTT. Encoded protein: CASSQRTGTDTQYF.

The chain joins TRBV30 to TRBJ2-7; D may be TRBD2 (6 bases). Germline CDR1 reads GTSNPN; CDR2 reads SVGIG (reference sequence). Between the trimmed V and J ends, which lost 2 bases and 2 bases, there was a span of 16 bases. CDR3 length: 15 amino acids. CDR3 protein: CAWSLGGAYPYEQYF. The DNA of the CDR3 is TGTGCCTGGAGTCTCGGCGGGGCTTACCCCTACGAGCAGTACTTC.